The text below deals with one T cell receptor beta chain. It lacks a known antigen. Base quality data are lacking; no much larger clone is found one base away. The sample originates from a study of blood T cell repertoires in COVID-19 (dated by TCRdb to 2020 to 2021). About the investigation overall: Samples from collaborators originated in the United States, Italy and Spain and spanned both the acute and convalescent phases of COVID-19. Where available, HLA class I and class II types were obtained from metadata supplied by the sample provider rather than from assay-based typing. The material from the prospective study consisted of cDNA or gDNA derived from T cells, B-cell-depleted T cells, or PBMCs. A freely available public database, intended as a resource for researchers studying the immune response to SARS-CoV-2, is where the repertoires were released. The sample metadata nearly always contained a de-identified subject ID, COVID-19 status, age in years and sex. Samples were obtained from the ongoing ImmuneRACE study (first 160 participants) and from 1,254 subjects provided by 6 global collaborators. Subjects who had been exposed to COVID-19, were actively infected with it, or had recovered from it provided the deeply sampled blood TCRbeta repertoires that made up the dataset. Here is what the overall study found, with its caveats: The amount of clinical and demographic metadata varied by source and participant and was provided uncurated.

Trimming takes 8 bases from V and 8 bases from J, and the germline ends sit 15 bases apart. As encoded in the germline V gene, CDR1 is WSHSY while CDR2 is SAAADI. Inclusive of the bounding cysteine and phenylalanine, the CDR3 is 13 residues long. The sequence is cut down to CDR3 DNA, 39 bases in frame from base 1. TCRbeta CDR3 regions were amplified from genomic DNA using the immunoSEQ Assay, a bias-controlled multiplex PCR. For the original study's pipeline: Within the assay, amplification of reference gene primers was used to estimate how many nucleated cells each sample contained. To quantify the absolute abundance of each unique TCRbeta CDR3 rearrangement, sequence reads were collapsed and filtered. Productive Simpson clonality was computed per sample as the square root of Simpson's diversity index over productive rearrangements. As stored in TCRdb, this immuneACCESS dataset retains in-frame rearrangements with V and J assigned. A fraction of the clones does not appear; measured against another copy, unresolved V genes explain less than half of the discrepancy, and the remainder lacks a known reason. That table supplies the V and J calls and clone size; D and trimming were determined from the DNA. The sample table lists 62,000 or so clones, 75% to 90% of them with a count of one. The top ten constitute approximately 2.9% of the sample.

The collaborating institutions used their own protocols to collect whole blood in K2EDTA tubes. For TCRbeta analysis, collaborator samples were shipped as frozen whole blood, as isolated PBMCs, or as DNA extracted from either sample type. The clonotype originates from a man in his forties or fifties with acute or convalescent COVID-19. Material: peripheral blood. This chain is built from TRBV10-2 and TRBJ1-4, with TRBD1 perhaps the D gene, on 5 matching bases. CDR3 region: CASGDGGEEKLFF. The base sequence is TGCGCCAGCGGGGACGGCGGGGAAGAAAAACTGTTTTTT.